The rows below give T cell receptor beta chains drawn from one sample of a study of blood T cell repertoires in COVID-19. Produced via immunoSEQ multiplex PCR; TCRdb's table is partial and in-frame only. The table shows about 99,000 clones, with 90% to 95% occurring only once. Sequencing input: peripheral blood. The receptors here all came from a human donor in a cohort sampled during active COVID-19. Both conserved end residues are part of each CDR3. A D gene is named only where the DNA matches it firmly. Where a row states a size, it is once, few, many or the class of an expanded clone; other rows omit it.

V: TRBV6-2/TRBV6-3; size: -; J: TRBJ2-1; D: TRBD1; DNA: TGTGCCAGCAACCCCCCCGGGACAGGAAAGAAGAATGAGCAGTTCTTC; CDR3: CASNPPGTGKKNEQFF
V: TRBV7-6; size: -; J: TRBJ2-7; D: TRBD2; DNA: TGTGCCAGCAGCCCCTTGGCGGGGGGGAGCTCCTACGAGCAGTACTTC; CDR3: CASSPLAGGSSYEQYF
V: TRBV7-8; size: -; J: TRBJ2-5; D: -; DNA: TGTGCCAGCAGCTCCTTTGACGGGGGGCCCCAAGAGACCCAGTACTTC; CDR3: CASSSFDGGPQETQYF
V: TRBV29-1; size: -; J: TRBJ1-2; D: -; DNA: TGCAGCGATGGGCCGGAATACTATGGCTACACCTTC; CDR3: CSDGPEYYGYTF
V: TRBV28; size: -; J: TRBJ2-3; D: -; DNA: TGTGCCAGCTCCCCCCGGAGCGGAAAAGACACAGATACGCAGTATTTT; CDR3: CASSPRSGKDTDTQYF
V: TRBV7-9; size: -; J: TRBJ1-1; D: -; DNA: TGTGCCAGCAGCAAGACAGTGAACACTGAAGCTTTCTTT; CDR3: CASSKTVNTEAFF
V: TRBV4-1; size: -; J: TRBJ1-1; D: -; DNA: TGCGCCAGCAGCCAGGGGAGGGGAATGAACACTGAAGCTTTCTTT; CDR3: CASSQGRGMNTEAFF
V: TRBV9; size: once; J: TRBJ2-2; D: -; DNA: TGTGCCAGCAGCGTCTATAGTACGGGGACCGGGGAGCTGTTTTTT; CDR3: CASSVYSTGTGELFF
V: TRBV5-4; size: -; J: TRBJ2-5; D: -; DNA: TGTGCCAGCAGCCCACGAGATCAAGAGACCCAGTACTTC; CDR3: CASSPRDQETQYF
V: TRBV19; size: -; J: TRBJ1-5; D: -; DNA: TGTGCCAGTACTTCGAGCTGGGGGCGGCGCGATCAGCCCCAGCATTTT; CDR3: CASTSSWGRRDQPQHF
V: TRBV9; size: once; J: TRBJ2-2; D: -; DNA: TGTGCCAGCAGCGTAGGAACGGTTAACACCGGGGAGCTGTTTTTT; CDR3: CASSVGTVNTGELFF
V: TRBV18; size: -; J: TRBJ1-1; D: TRBD1; DNA: TGTGCCAGCTCACCGGGACAGGGGGCGACTGAAGCTTTCTTT; CDR3: CASSPGQGATEAFF
V: TRBV24-1; size: -; J: TRBJ2-3; D: TRBD2; DNA: TGTGCCTCTAGCGGGAACAGCCCTAGCACAGATACGCAGTATTTT; CDR3: CASSGNSPSTDTQYF
V: TRBV2; size: -; J: TRBJ2-3; D: -; DNA: TGTGCCAGCAGTGTTTGGCAAACAGATACGCAGTATTTT; CDR3: CASSVWQTDTQYF
V: TRBV27; size: once; J: TRBJ2-7; D: TRBD2; DNA: TGTGCCAGCAGTTTGGATCGGCTAGCGGGGTACGAGCAGTACTTC; CDR3: CASSLDRLAGYEQYF
V: TRBV5-1; size: -; J: TRBJ1-1; D: -; DNA: TGCGCCAGCAGCCCTACCCTCCGGGGTTACACTGAAGCTTTCTTT; CDR3: CASSPTLRGYTEAFF
V: TRBV6-1; size: -; J: TRBJ2-1; D: -; DNA: TGTGCCAGCAGTGGCGGTGCCCCTCGGGGATACAATGAGCAGTTCTTC; CDR3: CASSGGAPRGYNEQFF
V: TRBV5-4; size: -; J: TRBJ2-7; D: TRBD1; DNA: TGTGCCAGCAGCTACAGGGGCACCTCCTACGAGCAGTACTTC; CDR3: CASSYRGTSYEQYF
V: TRBV9; size: -; J: TRBJ2-2; D: TRBD2; DNA: TGTGCCAGCAGCGAAGCCAATAGCGGGGGGGCCACCGGGGAGCTGTTTTTT; CDR3: CASSEANSGGATGELFF
V: TRBV6-9; size: -; J: TRBJ1-2; D: -; DNA: TGTGCCAGCGCCCCGATAACAGATGGCTACACCTTC; CDR3: CASAPITDGYTF
V: TRBV19; size: -; J: TRBJ2-7; D: -; DNA: TGTGCCAGTAGTTTGGGGGGGCGGCCCTACGAGCAGTACTTC; CDR3: CASSLGGRPYEQYF
V: TRBV4-3; size: -; J: TRBJ2-5; D: TRBD1; DNA: TGCGCCAGCAGCTTGGGGACAGGGGACCAAGAGACCCAGTACTTC; CDR3: CASSLGTGDQETQYF
V: TRBV18; size: -; J: TRBJ2-1; D: TRBD1; DNA: TGTGCCAGCTCCCCAGTTGGACAGGGGGCCCGGTTCGCGAAGGGCAATGAGCAGTTCTTC; CDR3: CASSPVGQGARFAKGNEQFF
V: TRBV5-3; size: -; J: TRBJ2-4; D: TRBD1; DNA: TGTGCCAGAAGCTTGGTGGACAGGCATAACTTAGCCAAAAACATTCAGTACTTC; CDR3: CARSLVDRHNLAKNIQYF
V: TRBV4-1; size: few; J: TRBJ2-7; D: -; DNA: TGCGCCAGCAGCCAGGGACAAGGGCAGTACTTC; CDR3: CASSQGQGQYF
V: TRBV3-1/TRBV3-2; size: -; J: TRBJ2-7; D: -; DNA: TGTGCCAGCAGCCAAGATTGGGCAGCTTCCTACGAGCAGTACTTC; CDR3: CASSQDWAASYEQYF